This TCR beta chain was profiled in a study of T-cell reconstitution after alpha-beta-depleted transplantation in children. Germline V gene sequence: CDR1 SQVTM, CDR2 ANQGSEA. The CDR3 contains 12 residues. The V gene end was trimmed by 8 bases and the J gene end by 6 bases; junction bases not matched to a gene: 5. TCRbeta library construction was performed incorporating unique molecular identifiers. One entry per CDR3 protein results from TCRdb running MiXCR on the PCR reads. There are about 500,000 distinct CDR3 sequences in the sample; less than 35% occur only once, and less than 2.5% lies in the top ten.

The starting material was PBMCs from the stem cell graft donor, obtained from the stem cell graft. This sequence was found in a human donor who donated a stem cell graft to a child with aplastic anemia. The chain is built from TRBV29-1 and TRBJ2-2; 8 bases match TRBD1. CDR3 sequence reads: CSTRQGPGELFF. The CDR3 nucleotides are TGCAGCACTAGACAGGGGCCCGGGGAGCTGTTTTTT.